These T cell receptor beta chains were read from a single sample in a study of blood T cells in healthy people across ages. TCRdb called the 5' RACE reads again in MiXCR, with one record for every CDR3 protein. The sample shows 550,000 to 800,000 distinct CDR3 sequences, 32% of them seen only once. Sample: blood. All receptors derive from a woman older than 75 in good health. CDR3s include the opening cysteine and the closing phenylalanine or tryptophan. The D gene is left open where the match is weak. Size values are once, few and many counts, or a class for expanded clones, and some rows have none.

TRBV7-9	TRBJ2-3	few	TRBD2	CASSPGASGGPDTQYF	TGTGCCAGCAGCCCTGGGGCTAGCGGGGGCCCAGATACGCAGTATTTT
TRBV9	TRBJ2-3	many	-	CASSVAGSSTDTQYF	TGTGCCAGCAGCGTAGCGGGGTCTAGCACAGATACGCAGTATTTT
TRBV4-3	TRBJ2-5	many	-	CASSQDPTDRETQYF	TGCGCCAGCAGCCAAGATCCCACAGACCGGGAGACCCAGTACTTC
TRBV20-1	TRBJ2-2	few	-	CSARPIRGYANTGELFF	TGCAGTGCTAGACCCATAAGAGGTTACGCGAACACCGGGGAGCTGTTTTTT
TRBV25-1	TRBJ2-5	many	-	CASSGEWQYF	TGTGCCAGCAGTGGAGAATGGCAGTACTTC
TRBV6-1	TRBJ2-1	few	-	CANHPWGSYNEQFF	TGTGCCAACCACCCCTGGGGCAGTTACAATGAGCAGTTCTTC
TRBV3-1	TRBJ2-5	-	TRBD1	CASSRGQGYERYF	TGTGCCAGCAGCCGAGGACAGGGTTACGAGCGGTACTTC
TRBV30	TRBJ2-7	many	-	CAWSYRSYEQYF	TGTGCCTGGAGTTACCGGTCCTACGAGCAGTACTTC
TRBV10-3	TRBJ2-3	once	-	CAISAMGEDTQYF	TGTGCCATCAGTGCTATGGGGGAAGATACGCAGTATTTT
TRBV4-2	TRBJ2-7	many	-	CASSQGGSGLYEQYF	TGTGCCAGCAGCCAAGGGGGGTCAGGACTCTACGAGCAGTACTTC
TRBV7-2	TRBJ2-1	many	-	CASSFRRGGLYNEQFF	TGTGCCAGCAGCTTTCGCAGGGGGGGACTCTACAATGAGCAGTTCTTC